The present T cell receptor (beta chain) was sequenced within a study of early T cells in non-severe SARS-CoV-2 infection. General study points: Matching results from VDJdb favored anti-spike CD8 responses, leaving private and CD4 specificities undetected.

Individual cDNA molecules were tagged with unique molecular identifiers. TCRdb independently ran MiXCR on the 5' RACE reads; one entry per CDR3 protein. Of some 78,000 distinct CDR3 sequences listed, around 13% were seen once; the top ten hold roughly 6%. The CDR3 contains 11 residues. Looked up from germline, CDR1 is GTSNPN and CDR2 is SVGIG (reference sequence). Trimming left V 2 bases short and J 8 bases short, with 6 bases between. A word on this clonotype: Its antigen is not identified.

Sample: whole blood. The chain links TRBV30 to TRBJ1-4, with no clear D. The TCR originated in an adult who was a healthcare worker with PCR-confirmed SARS-CoV-2 infection or an uninfected control (not recorded which). CDR3 DNA sequence: TGTGCCTGGAGTTGGTCGGAAAAACTGTTTTTT. Its protein product is CAWSWSEKLFF.